This T cell receptor beta chain is drawn from a study of regulatory T cells in long-lasting Graves disease. Study-wide points: Since the sample size was small, accuracy may have been reduced.

This clonotype was detected ten times or more. The antigen is unknown. Investigators prepared the TCR beta libraries by applying iRepertoire HTBI primers and Arm-PCR of CDR3 regions. TCRdb passed the multiplex PCR reads through MiXCR, listing each CDR3 protein once. The sample lists around 400,000 distinct CDR3 sequences, 12% occurring once. Sample time point: newly diagnosed GD, antithyroid drugs for less than 3 months. Generation of the TCR library employed RNA extracted from PBMCs. This CDR3 spans 14 amino acids. Germline CDR1 and CDR2: SQVTM and ANQGSEA. V was cut by 0 bases and J by 5 bases, with 13 bases left in between. The same data also contributed to another study, on T cells in Graves' hyperthyroidism and ophthalmopathy. That paper adds: Patients were aged 18 to 65, had disease duration under 2 months, and had newly diagnosed hyperthyroidism. The model predicted ophthalmopathy a median around 6 months before onset.

The chain links TRBV29-1 to TRBJ1-1; possibly TRBD1 for D (5 bases). This clonotype was sampled from a woman between 18 and 30 years old with Graves disease. This specimen consisted of peripheral blood mononuclear cells (PBMCs), obtained at new diagnosis, from a patient treated with antithyroid drugs. The DNA for the CDR3 is TGCAGCGTTGAAGATGGGGACCTCGGAACTGAAGCTTTCTTT. Residues: CSVEDGDLGTEAFF.